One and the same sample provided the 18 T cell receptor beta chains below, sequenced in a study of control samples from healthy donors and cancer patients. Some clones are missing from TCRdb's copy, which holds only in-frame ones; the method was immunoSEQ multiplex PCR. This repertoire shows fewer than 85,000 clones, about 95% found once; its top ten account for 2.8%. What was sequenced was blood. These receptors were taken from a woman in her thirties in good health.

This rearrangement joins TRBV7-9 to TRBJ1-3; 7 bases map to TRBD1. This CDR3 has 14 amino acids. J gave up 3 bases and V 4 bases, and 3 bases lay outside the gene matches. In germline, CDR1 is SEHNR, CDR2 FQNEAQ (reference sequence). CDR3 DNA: TGTGCCAGCAGCTCGACAGGGTATGGAAACACCATATATTTT. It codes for CASSSTGYGNTIYF.

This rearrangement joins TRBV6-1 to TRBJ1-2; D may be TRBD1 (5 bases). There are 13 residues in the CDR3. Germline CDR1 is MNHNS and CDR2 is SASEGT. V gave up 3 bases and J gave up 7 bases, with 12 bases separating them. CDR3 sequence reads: CASSDREEVGYTF. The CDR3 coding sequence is TGTGCCAGCAGTGACAGGGAAGAGGTTGGCTACACCTTC.

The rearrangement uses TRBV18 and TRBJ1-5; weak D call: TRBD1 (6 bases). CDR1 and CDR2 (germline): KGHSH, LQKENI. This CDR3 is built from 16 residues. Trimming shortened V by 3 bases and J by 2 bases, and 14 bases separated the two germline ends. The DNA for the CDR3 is TGTGCCAGCTCACCGATACCGGACAGCGGCAATCAGCCCCAGCATTTT. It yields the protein CASSPIPDSGNQPQHF. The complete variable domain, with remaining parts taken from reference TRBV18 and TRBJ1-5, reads NAGVMQNPRHLVRRRGQEARLRCSPMKGHSHVYWYRQLPEEGLKFMVYLQKENIIDESGMPKERFSAEFPKEGPSILRIQQVVRGDSAAYFCASSPIPDSGNQPQHFGDGTRLSIL.

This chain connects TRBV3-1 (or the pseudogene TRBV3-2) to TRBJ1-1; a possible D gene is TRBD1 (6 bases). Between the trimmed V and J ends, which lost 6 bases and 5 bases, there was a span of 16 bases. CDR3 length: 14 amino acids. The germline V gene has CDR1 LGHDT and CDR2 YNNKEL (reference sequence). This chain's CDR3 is CASSRGAPGTEAFF. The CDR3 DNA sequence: TGTGCCAGCAGTCGGGGGGCTCCGGGAACTGAAGCTTTCTTT.

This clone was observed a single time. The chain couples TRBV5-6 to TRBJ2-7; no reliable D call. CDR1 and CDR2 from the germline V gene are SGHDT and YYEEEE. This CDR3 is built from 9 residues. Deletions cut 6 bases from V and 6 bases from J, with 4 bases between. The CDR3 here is CASKGEQYV. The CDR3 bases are TGTGCCAGCAAGGGCGAGCAGTACGTC.

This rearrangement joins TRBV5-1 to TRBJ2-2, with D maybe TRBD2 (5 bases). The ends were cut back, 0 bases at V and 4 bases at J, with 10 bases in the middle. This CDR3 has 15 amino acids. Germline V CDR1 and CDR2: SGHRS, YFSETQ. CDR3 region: CASSLAGERTGELFF. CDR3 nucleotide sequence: TGCGCCAGCAGCTTGGCCGGGGAGCGCACCGGGGAGCTGTTTTTT. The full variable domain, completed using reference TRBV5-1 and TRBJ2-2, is KAGVTQTPRYLIKTRGQQVTLSCSPISGHRSVSWYQQTPGQGLQFLFEYFSETQRNKGNFPGRFSGRQFSNSRSEMNVSTLELGDSALYLCASSLAGERTGELFFGEGSRLTVL.

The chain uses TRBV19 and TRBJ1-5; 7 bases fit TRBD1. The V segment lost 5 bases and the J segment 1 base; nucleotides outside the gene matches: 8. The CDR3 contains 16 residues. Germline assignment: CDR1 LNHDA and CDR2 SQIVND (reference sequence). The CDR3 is CASSPSRDRSNQPQHF. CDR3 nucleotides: TGTGCCAGTAGTCCGTCCCGGGACAGAAGCAATCAGCCCCAGCATTTT.

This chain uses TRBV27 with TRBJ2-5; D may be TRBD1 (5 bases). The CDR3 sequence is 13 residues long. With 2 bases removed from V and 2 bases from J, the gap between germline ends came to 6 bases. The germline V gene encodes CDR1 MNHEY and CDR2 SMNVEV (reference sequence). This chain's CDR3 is CASSLQGQETQYF. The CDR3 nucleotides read TGTGCCAGCAGTTTACAGGGACAAGAGACCCAGTACTTC.

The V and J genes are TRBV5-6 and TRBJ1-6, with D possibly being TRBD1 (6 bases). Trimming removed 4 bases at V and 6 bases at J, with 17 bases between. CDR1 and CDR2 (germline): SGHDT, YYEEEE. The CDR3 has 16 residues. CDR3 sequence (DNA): TGTGCCAGCAGCCTGGTCCACGGACAGTTTAATTCACCCCTCCACTTT. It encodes CASSLVHGQFNSPLHF.

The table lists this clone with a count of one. The CDR3 nucleotides are TGCGCCAGCAGCCGAGGCGGAAGAGTAAGCACAGATACGCAGTATTTT. Protein: CASSRGGRVSTDTQYF. The rearrangement uses TRBV5-1 and TRBJ2-3, with D uncertain. This CDR3 is 16 amino acids long. Trimming left V 4 bases short and J 0 bases short, with 15 bases between. The germline V gene encodes CDR1 SGHRS and CDR2 YFSETQ.

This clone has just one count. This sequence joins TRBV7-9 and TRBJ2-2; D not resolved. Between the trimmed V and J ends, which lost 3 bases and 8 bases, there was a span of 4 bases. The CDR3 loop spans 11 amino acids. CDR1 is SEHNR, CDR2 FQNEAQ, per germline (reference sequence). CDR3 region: CASSLVGELFF. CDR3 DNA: TGTGCCAGCAGCTTGGTTGGGGAGCTGTTTTTT.

The chain's CDR3 is CASSLRPGLTDEKLFF. In DNA form, the CDR3 reads TGTGCCAGCAGCCTGCGACCGGGACTTACTGATGAAAAACTGTTTTTT. This sequence joins TRBV11-2 and TRBJ1-4; possibly TRBD1 for D (5 bases). The CDR3 totals 16 residues. Trimming removed 5 bases at V and 6 bases at J, with 19 bases between. Germline V CDR1 and CDR2: SGHAT, FQNNGV.

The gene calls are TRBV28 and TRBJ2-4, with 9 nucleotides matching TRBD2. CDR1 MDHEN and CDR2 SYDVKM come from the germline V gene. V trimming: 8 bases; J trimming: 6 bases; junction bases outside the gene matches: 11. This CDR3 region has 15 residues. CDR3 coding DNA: TGTGCCAGCCTCAAGATGGGCGGGGGGGCAAACATTCAGTACTTC. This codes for CASLKMGGGANIQYF.

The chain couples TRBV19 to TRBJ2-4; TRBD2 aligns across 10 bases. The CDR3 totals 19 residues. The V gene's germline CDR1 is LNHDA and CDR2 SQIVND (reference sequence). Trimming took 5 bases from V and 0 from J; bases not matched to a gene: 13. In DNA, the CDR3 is TGTGCCAGTAGTTCCCCCCCTCTAGCGGGGGCCCTAGCCAAAAACATTCAGTACTTC. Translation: CASSSPPLAGALAKNIQYF.

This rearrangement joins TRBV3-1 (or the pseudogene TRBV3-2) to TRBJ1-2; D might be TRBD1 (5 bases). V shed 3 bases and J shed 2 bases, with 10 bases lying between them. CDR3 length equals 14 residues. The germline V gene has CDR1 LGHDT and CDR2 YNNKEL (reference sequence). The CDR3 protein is CASSQGRWNYGYTF. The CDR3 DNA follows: TGTGCCAGCAGCCAGGGACGGTGGAACTATGGCTACACCTTC.

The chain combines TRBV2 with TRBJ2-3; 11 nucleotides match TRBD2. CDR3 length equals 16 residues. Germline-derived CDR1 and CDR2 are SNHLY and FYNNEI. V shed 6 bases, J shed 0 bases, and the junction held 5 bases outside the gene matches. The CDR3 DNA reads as TGTGCCAGCAGAACTAGCGGGGGACGTAGCACAGATACGCAGTATTTT. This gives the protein CASRTSGGRSTDTQYF.

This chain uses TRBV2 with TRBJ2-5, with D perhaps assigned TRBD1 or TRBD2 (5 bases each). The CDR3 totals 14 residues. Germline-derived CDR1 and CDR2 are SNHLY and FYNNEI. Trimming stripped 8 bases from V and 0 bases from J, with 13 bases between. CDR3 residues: CASWLAGNQETQYF. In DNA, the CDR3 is TGTGCCAGCTGGCTAGCAGGGAACCAAGAGACCCAGTACTTC.

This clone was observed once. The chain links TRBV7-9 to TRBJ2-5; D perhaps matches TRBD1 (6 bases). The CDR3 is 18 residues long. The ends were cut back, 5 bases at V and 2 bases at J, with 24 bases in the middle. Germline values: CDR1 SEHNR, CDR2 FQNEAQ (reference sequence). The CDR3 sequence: CASSHRFEYGTQQETQYF. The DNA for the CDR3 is TGTGCCAGCAGCCACCGGTTTGAGTACGGGACACAACAAGAGACCCAGTACTTC.